These 27 T cell receptor beta chains originate from one sample sequenced in a study of response to subunit inactivated influenza vaccine. TCRdb reanalysed the RT-PCR reads using MiXCR and keeps one entry per CDR3 protein. The table records 550,000 to 600,000 distinct CDR3 sequences, 12% of them present only once. Sequenced material: PBMCs from blood, taken on the day of vaccination. The receptors come from a middle-aged man who received an inactivated influenza vaccine.

The J gene is TRBJ1-6, the V gene TRBV10-3; no clear D. V lost 4 bases to trimming and J lost 5 bases, with 6 bases between them. The germline CDR1 and CDR2 sequences are ENHRY and SYGVKD. The CDR3 has 13 residues. The CDR3 loop reads CAISGSDNSPLHF. The CDR3 DNA follows: TGTGCCATCAGTGGTTCGGATAATTCACCCCTCCACTTT.

This clonotype was seen more than once but under ten times. As DNA, the CDR3 is TGTGCCACCAGTGAAGGGTGGGGGGGTTACTACAATGAGCAGTTCTTC. Its translation: CATSEGWGGYYNEQFF. The chain recombines TRBV24-1 with TRBJ2-1; TRBD2 matches 7 bases. The CDR3 has 16 residues. Germline lookup yields CDR1 KGHDR and CDR2 SFDVKD. V was pared by 4 bases and J by 3 bases, with 8 bases of the junction left unmatched.

The V gene is TRBV20-1, the J gene TRBJ1-1, with a possible D match to TRBD1 (6 bases). Germline V gene data show CDR1 as DFQATT and CDR2 as SNEGSKA (reference sequence). The CDR3 runs 17 residues. The V end was cut by 6 bases, the J end by 1 base, with 24 bases between. The CDR3 spells CSANDWGDTRSNTEAFF. The CDR3 nucleotides read TGCAGTGCGAACGATTGGGGGGACACAAGATCGAACACTGAAGCTTTCTTT.

The sample holds a few counts of this clonotype. The rearrangement uses TRBV7-9 and TRBJ2-5, with D possibly called TRBD1 or TRBD2 (5 bases each). Between the trimmed V and J ends, which lost 4 bases and 1 base, there was a span of 13 bases. This CDR3 has 15 amino acids. The V gene's germline CDR1 is SEHNR and CDR2 FQNEAQ (reference sequence). The CDR3 is CASSYSSGLQETQYF. For the CDR3, the DNA is TGTGCCAGCAGCTATTCGTCGGGGCTCCAAGAGACCCAGTACTTC.

This clonotype has more than one count but fewer than ten. The chain links TRBV12-3 or TRBV12-4 to TRBJ2-2; TRBD2 matches at 11 bases. After removal of 3 bases from V and 5 bases from J, the junction contained 2 bases not matched to a gene. The CDR3 contains 15 residues. CDR3 residues: CASSFRLAGTGELFF. The DNA for the CDR3 is TGTGCCAGCAGTTTTCGACTAGCGGGAACCGGGGAGCTGTTTTTT.

This clonotype was seen ten or more times. CDR3 region: CSALLFGGRDSGELFF. CDR3 DNA: TGCAGTGCTCTTCTTTTTGGCGGGAGAGATTCCGGGGAGCTGTTTTTT. This chain joins TRBV20-1 and TRBJ2-2; 7 nucleotides match TRBD2. This CDR3 comprises 16 residues. Germline V lookup: CDR1 DFQATT, CDR2 SNEGSKA (reference sequence). The junction had 15 bases not matched to a gene; V was cut back by 5 bases and J by 6 bases.

The genes are TRBV2 and TRBJ2-1, with 9 bases identical to TRBD1. With 4 bases clipped from V and 7 bases from J, the junction kept 8 bases outside the gene matches. CDR1 is SNHLY, CDR2 FYNNEI, per germline. This CDR3 spans 15 amino acids. The CDR3 sequence: CASSGLGQGTNEQFF. CDR3 bases: TGTGCCAGCAGTGGACTTGGACAGGGGACGAATGAGCAGTTCTTC.

This clonotype was found a few times. The chain couples TRBV12-3 or TRBV12-4 to TRBJ2-7; TRBD1 might be the D (5 bases). The V end was cut by 4 bases, the J end by 3 bases, with 10 bases between. The CDR3 is made up of 13 amino acids. CDR3 amino acids: CASSSQEIYEQYF. DNA for the CDR3: TGTGCCAGCAGTTCACAGGAAATCTACGAGCAGTACTTC.

This rearrangement joins TRBV20-1 to TRBJ2-5; the match to TRBD2 covers 7 bases. Germline-derived CDR1 and CDR2 are DFQATT and SNEGSKA (reference sequence). This CDR3 spans 12 amino acids. The J segment lost 4 bases and the V segment lost 6 bases, leaving 5 bases of the junction unmatched. The CDR3 sequence: CSARPSGETQYF. DNA for the CDR3: TGCAGTGCCCGTCCTAGCGGAGAGACCCAGTACTTC.

The chain uses TRBV20-1 and TRBJ2-3; D gene uncertain. The CDR3 loop spans 12 amino acids. Germline CDR1 DFQATT, CDR2 SNEGSKA (reference sequence). Trimming stripped 1 base from V and 10 bases from J, with 12 bases between. The CDR3 loop is CSARGVPHPQYF. CDR3 nucleotide sequence: TGCAGTGCTAGAGGAGTTCCCCACCCGCAGTATTTT.

This clonotype was recorded a few times. The gene calls are TRBV7-2 and TRBJ2-1; D is perhaps TRBD1 (8 bases). Deletions cut 5 bases from V and 3 bases from J, with 26 bases between. From germline, CDR1 is SGHTA and CDR2 FQGNSA. The CDR3 sequence is 19 residues long. The CDR3 DNA sequence: TGTGCCAGCAGCCTTGGCGGGGGACAGGCCGTTAGGGGCTACAATGAGCAGTTCTTC. This translates into CASSLGGGQAVRGYNEQFF.

This clonotype has more than one count but fewer than ten. The chain links TRBV7-9 to TRBJ2-7, with D maybe TRBD2 (5 bases). Trimming stripped 3 bases from V and 2 bases from J, with 8 bases between. The CDR3 extends over 13 amino acids. CDR1 and CDR2 (germline): SEHNR, FQNEAQ (reference sequence). CDR3 protein: CASSFLATYEQYF. For the CDR3, the DNA is TGTGCCAGCAGCTTTCTAGCCACCTACGAGCAGTACTTC.

This chain joins TRBV11-2 and TRBJ2-1; D might be TRBD2 (5 bases). Germline loops: CDR1 SGHAT, CDR2 FQNNGV. The CDR3 extends over 13 amino acids. V was shortened by 4 bases and J by 9 bases, with 13 bases between the two germline ends. This CDR3 reads CASSSPGSTEQFF. DNA for the CDR3: TGTGCCAGCAGCTCCCCGGGATCGACTGAGCAGTTCTTC.

The gene calls are TRBV14 and TRBJ2-5; 7 bases are shared with TRBD2. The germline V gene encodes CDR1 SGHDN and CDR2 FVKESK. The junction had 12 bases not matched to a gene; V was cut back by 1 base and J by 4 bases. The CDR3 is 17 residues long. CDR3 sequence (DNA): TGTGCCAGCAGCCAAGCCCCACGGTCGGGGAGGGGAGAGACCCAGTACTTC. It encodes CASSQAPRSGRGETQYF.

This clonotype was found a few times. The chain employs TRBV20-1 and TRBJ1-2; D remains unclear. V was trimmed by 0 bases and J by 7 bases, leaving 21 bases between them. Germline lookup yields CDR1 DFQATT and CDR2 SNEGSKA (reference sequence). The CDR3 spans 16 residues. The CDR3: CSARDKEVGFRGGYTF. The DNA of the CDR3 is TGCAGTGCTAGAGATAAGGAGGTGGGATTCCGCGGTGGCTACACCTTC.

There are a few counts of this clonotype. The chain is built from TRBV7-6 and TRBJ2-3, with TRBD1 as a possible D gene (7 bases). Between the trimmed V and J ends, which lost 1 base and 2 bases, there was a span of 13 bases. Germline CDR1 reads SGHVS; CDR2 reads FNYEAQ. CDR3 length equals 16 residues. The CDR3: CASSLGGRGATDTQYF. CDR3 nucleotide sequence: TGTGCCAGCAGCTTAGGCGGCAGGGGGGCCACAGATACGCAGTATTTT. The full variable domain, completed using reference TRBV7-6 and TRBJ2-3, is GAGVSQSPRYKVTKRGQDVALRCDPISGHVSLYWYRQALGQGPEFLTYFNYEAQQDKSGLPNDRFSAERPEGSISTLTIQRTEQRDSAMYRCASSLGGRGATDTQYFGPGTRLTVL.

This clonotype has more than one count but fewer than ten. The chain recombines TRBV7-8 with TRBJ2-1, with TRBD2 identical over 15 bases. The CDR3 contains 18 residues. Germline trimming cut 7 bases from V and 10 bases from J; bases unmatched to any gene: 17. Germline CDR1 reads SGHVS; CDR2 reads FQNEAQ. This CDR3 reads CASKVGTSGGQGRVEQFF. Written as DNA, the CDR3 is TGTGCCAGCAAGGTCGGGACTAGCGGGGGGCAAGGCCGGGTGGAGCAGTTCTTC.

The rearrangement joins TRBV5-1 to TRBJ2-1, with D tentatively TRBD2 (6 bases). Germline V lookup: CDR1 SGHRS, CDR2 YFSETQ. V shed 0 bases and J shed 6 bases, with 13 bases lying between them. The CDR3 is made up of 15 amino acids. The CDR3 here is CASSLGGSGSNEQFF. The DNA for the CDR3 is TGCGCCAGCAGCTTGGGGGGTAGCGGTAGCAATGAGCAGTTCTTC.

The table lists this clonotype with a few counts. The V call is TRBV7-9, the J call TRBJ2-1, with 7 bases aligning to TRBD1. CDR3 length equals 17 residues. CDR1 is SEHNR, CDR2 FQNEAQ, per germline (reference sequence). V was clipped by 5 bases and J by 0 bases; unmatched bases: 10. DNA for the CDR3: TGTGCCAGCAGCAGAACCCCCGGGACAGACTCCTACAATGAGCAGTTCTTC. Amino acid sequence: CASSRTPGTDSYNEQFF.

This chain uses TRBV12-3 or TRBV12-4 with TRBJ2-3, with 9 nucleotides matching TRBD1. The V segment lost 8 bases and the J segment 4 bases; nucleotides outside the gene matches: 1. The CDR3 is 12 amino acids. CDR3 region: CASGQGPDTQYF. For the CDR3, the DNA is TGTGCCAGCGGACAGGGGCCAGATACGCAGTATTTT.

There are many counts of this clonotype. The V gene is TRBV4-3, the J gene TRBJ2-1, with 10 bases matching TRBD1. The junction had 8 bases not matched to a gene; V was cut back by 0 bases and J by 3 bases. CDR3 length: 18 amino acids. The germline V gene has CDR1 LGHNA and CDR2 YSLEER. The CDR3, as DNA: TGCGCCAGCAGCCAAGACGGAGGGACAGGGGCTAGCTACAATGAGCAGTTCTTC. Translated: CASSQDGGTGASYNEQFF.

J is TRBJ1-2 and V is TRBV6-2 or TRBV6-3, with unresolved D. The CDR3 covers 15 residues. Deletions cut 3 bases from V and 2 bases from J, with 13 bases between. From germline, CDR1 is MNHEY and CDR2 SVGEGT. The CDR3 is CASSYGLRGNYGYTF. DNA of the CDR3: TGTGCCAGCAGTTATGGTTTGCGGGGAAACTATGGCTACACCTTC.

The chain links TRBV7-2 to TRBJ2-2; no firm D call. This CDR3 region has 16 residues. Trimming took off 6 bases at V and 2 bases at J, with 16 bases between the two ends. Germline CDR1 SGHTA, CDR2 FQGNSA. The CDR3 reads CASRKEIRLNTGELFF. CDR3 nucleotides: TGTGCCAGCAGAAAAGAGATCAGGCTAAACACCGGGGAGCTGTTTTTT. Drawing the rest from reference TRBV7-2 and TRBJ2-2, the complete variable domain is GAGVSQSPSNKVTEKGKDVELRCDPISGHTALYWYRQSLGQGLEFLIYFQGNSAPDKSGLPSDRFSAERTGGSVSTLTIQRTQQEDSAVYLCASRKEIRLNTGELFFGEGSRLTVL.

This clonotype has just a few counts. The chain combines TRBV29-1 with TRBJ2-2, with D perhaps TRBD2 (6 bases). The CDR3 sequence is 12 residues long. Germline V CDR1 and CDR2: SQVTM, ANQGSEA. V dropped 7 bases and J dropped 6 bases, with 12 bases sitting between them. The CDR3 bases are TGCAGCGGCAGGGAGGCGGCCGGGGAGCTGTTTTTT. Its translation: CSGREAAGELFF.

There are a few counts of this clonotype. The chain is built from TRBV4-3 and TRBJ2-7; 11 nucleotides match TRBD1. Trimming took 5 bases from V and 3 from J; bases not matched to a gene: 3. The CDR3 loop spans 14 amino acids. CDR1 is LGHNA, CDR2 YSLEER, per germline. CDR3 sequence reads: CASSRGQGDYEQYF. The CDR3 nucleotides read TGCGCCAGCAGCAGGGGACAGGGGGACTACGAGCAGTACTTC.

V gene TRBV10-3 combines with J gene TRBJ1-1; 10 bases align to TRBD1. The germline CDR1 and CDR2 sequences are ENHRY and SYGVKD. This CDR3 comprises 13 residues. V lost 10 bases and J lost 3; bases outside the gene matches: 5. CDR3 residues: CATSGTGDTEAFF. Here the CDR3 DNA reads TGTGCCACTTCCGGGACAGGGGACACTGAAGCTTTCTTT.

This rearrangement joins TRBV4-1 to TRBJ2-7, with 8 bases identical to TRBD2. The CDR3 extends over 14 amino acids. The germline gives CDR1 MGHRA, CDR2 YSYEKL. V was pared by 3 bases and J by 4 bases, with 5 bases of the junction left unmatched. The DNA for the CDR3 is TGCGCCAGCAGCCAGCCGGGACTAGGGTACGAGCAGTACTTC. It encodes CASSQPGLGYEQYF.